The clone carrying this TCR beta chain was recorded at least ten times. Its antigen is not known. Duration under 3 months, a NOSPECS grade of at least 4, and a Clinical Activity Score of at least 3 characterized the ophthalmopathy patients. TCR beta CDR3 regions were amplified from RNA. Researchers ran a first-round RT-PCR on the TCR CDR3 using the HTBI primer set. From the multiplex PCR reads, TCRdb called clonotypes with MiXCR, one entry per CDR3 protein. Of a few hundred thousand distinct CDR3 sequences in the sample, approximately 16% were seen once. This record comes from a study of T cells in Graves' hyperthyroidism and ophthalmopathy. Study results and caveats: Separation of ophthalmopathy from stable hyperthyroidism was achieved by a 13 V-J model. Prediction of ophthalmopathy progression came a median about 6 months pre-onset.

The TCR comes from a woman in her forties with Graves' ophthalmopathy. The sequenced sample consisted of blood.

In nucleotides, the CDR3 is TGTGCCACCAGCAGAGACAGGGGGAACTCCTACGAGCAGTACTTC. This encodes CATSRDRGNSYEQYF. The chain joins TRBV15 to TRBJ2-7; the match to TRBD1 covers 7 bases. There are 15 residues in the CDR3. The J segment lost 0 bases and the V segment lost 0 bases, leaving 2 bases of the junction unmatched. The germline CDR1 and CDR2 sequences are LNHNV and YYDKDF (reference sequence).